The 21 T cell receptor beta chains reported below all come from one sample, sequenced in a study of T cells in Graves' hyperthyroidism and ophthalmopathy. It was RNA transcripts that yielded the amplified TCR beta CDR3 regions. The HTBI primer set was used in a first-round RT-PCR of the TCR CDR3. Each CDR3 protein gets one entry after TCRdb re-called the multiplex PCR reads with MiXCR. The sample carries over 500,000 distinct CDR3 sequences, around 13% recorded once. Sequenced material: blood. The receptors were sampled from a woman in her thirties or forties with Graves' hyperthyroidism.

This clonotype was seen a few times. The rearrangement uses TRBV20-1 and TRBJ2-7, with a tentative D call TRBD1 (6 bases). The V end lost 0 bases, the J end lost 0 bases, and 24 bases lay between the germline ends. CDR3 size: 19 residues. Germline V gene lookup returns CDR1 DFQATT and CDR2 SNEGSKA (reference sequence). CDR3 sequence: CSAREWGRPNALSSYEQYF. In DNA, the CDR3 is TGCAGTGCTAGAGAATGGGGGCGTCCTAATGCTTTGAGCTCCTACGAGCAGTACTTC.

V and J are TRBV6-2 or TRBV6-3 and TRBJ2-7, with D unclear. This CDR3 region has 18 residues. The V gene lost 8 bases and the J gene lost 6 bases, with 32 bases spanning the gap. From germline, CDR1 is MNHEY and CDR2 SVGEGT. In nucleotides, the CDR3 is TGTGCCAGCCGCCCTTCGATTGTAAGCGCGAGACCGGCTCGCGAGCAGTACTTC. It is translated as CASRPSIVSARPAREQYF.

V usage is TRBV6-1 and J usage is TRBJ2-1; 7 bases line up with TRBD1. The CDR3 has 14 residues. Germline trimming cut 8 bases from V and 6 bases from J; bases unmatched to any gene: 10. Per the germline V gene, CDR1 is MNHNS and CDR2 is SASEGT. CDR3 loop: CASALTTGANEQFF. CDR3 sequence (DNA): TGTGCCAGCGCACTAACAACAGGGGCCAATGAGCAGTTCTTC.

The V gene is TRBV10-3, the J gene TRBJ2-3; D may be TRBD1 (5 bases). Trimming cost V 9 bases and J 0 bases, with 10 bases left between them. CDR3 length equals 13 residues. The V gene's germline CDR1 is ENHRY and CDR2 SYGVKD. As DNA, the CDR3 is TGTGCCATTCAGACAGATAGCACAGATACGCAGTATTTT. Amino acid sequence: CAIQTDSTDTQYF.

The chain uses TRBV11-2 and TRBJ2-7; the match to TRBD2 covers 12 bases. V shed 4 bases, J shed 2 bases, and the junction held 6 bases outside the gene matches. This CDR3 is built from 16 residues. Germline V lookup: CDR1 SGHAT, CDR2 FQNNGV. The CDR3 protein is CASSSTSGRPTYEQYF. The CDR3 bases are TGTGCCAGCAGCTCGACTAGCGGGAGACCCACCTACGAGCAGTACTTC.

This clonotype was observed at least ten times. For the CDR3, the DNA is TGTGCCAGCAGCTCTGGAGGGCCCCGCTACGAGCAGTACTTC. Translated: CASSSGGPRYEQYF. The chain carries TRBV13 and TRBJ2-7; D may be TRBD2 (6 bases). This CDR3 has 14 residues. V lost 4 bases and J lost 3, with 13 bases in between. CDR1 is PRHDT and CDR2 is FYEKMQ in the germline V gene (reference sequence).

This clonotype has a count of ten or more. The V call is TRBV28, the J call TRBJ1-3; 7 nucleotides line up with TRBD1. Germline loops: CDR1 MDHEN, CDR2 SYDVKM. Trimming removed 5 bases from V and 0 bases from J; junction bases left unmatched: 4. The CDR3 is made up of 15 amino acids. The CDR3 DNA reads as TGTGCCAGCAGTCTCGAGGGGGCCTCTGGAAACACCATATATTTT. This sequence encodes CASSLEGASGNTIYF.

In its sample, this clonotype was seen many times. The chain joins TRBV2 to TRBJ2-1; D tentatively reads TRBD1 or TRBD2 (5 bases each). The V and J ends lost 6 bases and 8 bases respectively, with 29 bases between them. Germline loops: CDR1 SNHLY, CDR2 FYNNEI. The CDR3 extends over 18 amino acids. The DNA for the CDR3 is TGTGCCAGCAGGAGGGGAGAGGCAGGTGGACCCTTAAACGATGAGCAGTTCTTC. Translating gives CASRRGEAGGPLNDEQFF.

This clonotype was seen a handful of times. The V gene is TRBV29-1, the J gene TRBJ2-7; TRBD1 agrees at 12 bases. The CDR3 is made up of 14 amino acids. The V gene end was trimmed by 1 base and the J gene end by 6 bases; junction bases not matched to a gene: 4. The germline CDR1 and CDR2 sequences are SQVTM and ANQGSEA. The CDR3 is CSVEVGGQGAEQYF. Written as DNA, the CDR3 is TGCAGCGTTGAAGTCGGGGGACAGGGGGCCGAGCAGTACTTC.

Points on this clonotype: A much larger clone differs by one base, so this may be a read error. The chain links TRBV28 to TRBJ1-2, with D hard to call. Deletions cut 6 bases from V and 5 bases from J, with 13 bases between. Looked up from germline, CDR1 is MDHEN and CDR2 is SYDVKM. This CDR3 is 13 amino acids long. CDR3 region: CASRPPTRYGYTF. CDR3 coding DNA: TGTGCCAGCAGGCCCCCGACTAGGTATGGCTACACCTTC.

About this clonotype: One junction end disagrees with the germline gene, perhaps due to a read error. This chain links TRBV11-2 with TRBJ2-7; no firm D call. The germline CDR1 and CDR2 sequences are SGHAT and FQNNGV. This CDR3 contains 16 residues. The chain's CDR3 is CASSPLDAGSSYEQYF. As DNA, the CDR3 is TGCGCCAGCAGCCCCCTGGACGCCGGTAGCTCCTACGAGCAGTACTTC.

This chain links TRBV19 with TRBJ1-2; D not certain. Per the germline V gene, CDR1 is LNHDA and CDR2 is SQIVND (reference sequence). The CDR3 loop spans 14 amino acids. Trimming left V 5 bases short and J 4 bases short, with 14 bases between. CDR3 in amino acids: CASSYGINSYGYTF. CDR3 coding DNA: TGTGCCAGTAGTTACGGGATCAACAGCTATGGCTACACCTTC.

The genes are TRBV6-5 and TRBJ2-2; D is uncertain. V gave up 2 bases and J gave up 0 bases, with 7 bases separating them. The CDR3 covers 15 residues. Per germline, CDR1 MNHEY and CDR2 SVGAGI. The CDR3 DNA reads TGTGCCAGCAGTTACAACACCGCGAACACCGGGGAGCTGTTTTTT. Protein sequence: CASSYNTANTGELFF.

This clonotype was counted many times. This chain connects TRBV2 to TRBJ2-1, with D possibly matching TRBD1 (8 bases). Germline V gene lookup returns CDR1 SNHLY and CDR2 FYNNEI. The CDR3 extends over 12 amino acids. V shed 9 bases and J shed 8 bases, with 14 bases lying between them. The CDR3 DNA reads TGTGCCAGAGACAGGGGAGGGTATGAGCAGTTCTTC. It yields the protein CARDRGGYEQFF.

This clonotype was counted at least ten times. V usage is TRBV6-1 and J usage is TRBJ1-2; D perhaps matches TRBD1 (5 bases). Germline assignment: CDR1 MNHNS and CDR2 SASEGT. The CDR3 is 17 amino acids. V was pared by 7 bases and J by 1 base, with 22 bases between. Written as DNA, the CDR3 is TGTGCCAGCATGGGGAACAACAGGTTTGGGGGTAACTATGGCTACACCTTC. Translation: CASMGNNRFGGNYGYTF.

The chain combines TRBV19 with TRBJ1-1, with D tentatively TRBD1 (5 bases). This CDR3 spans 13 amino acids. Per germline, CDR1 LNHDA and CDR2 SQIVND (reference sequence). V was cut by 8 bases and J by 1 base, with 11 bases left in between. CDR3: CASLGTGNTEAFF. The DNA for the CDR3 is TGTGCCAGTTTAGGGACCGGGAACACTGAAGCTTTCTTT.

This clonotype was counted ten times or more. The CDR3: CASRETGSNEKLFF. The DNA for the CDR3 is TGTGCCAGCAGGGAAACAGGGTCGAATGAAAAACTGTTTTTT. The chain joins TRBV2 to TRBJ1-4; tentatively, D is TRBD1 (6 bases). There are 14 residues in the CDR3. CDR1 is SNHLY and CDR2 is FYNNEI in the germline V gene. The V end was cut by 6 bases, the J end by 5 bases, with 13 bases between. Supplemented by reference TRBV2 and TRBJ1-4, the full variable domain reads EPEVTQTPSHQVTQMGQEVILRCVPISNHLYFYWYRQILGQKVEFLVSFYNNEISEKSEIFDDQFSVERPDGSNFTLKIRSTKLEDSAMYFCASRETGSNEKLFFGSGTQLSVL.

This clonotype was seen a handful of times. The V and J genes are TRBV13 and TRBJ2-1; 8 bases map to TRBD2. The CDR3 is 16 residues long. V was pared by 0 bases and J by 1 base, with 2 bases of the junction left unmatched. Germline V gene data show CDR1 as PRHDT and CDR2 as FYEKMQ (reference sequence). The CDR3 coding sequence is TGTGCCAGCAGCTTAGGGACTAGCGCTTCCTACAATGAGCAGTTCTTC. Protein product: CASSLGTSASYNEQFF.

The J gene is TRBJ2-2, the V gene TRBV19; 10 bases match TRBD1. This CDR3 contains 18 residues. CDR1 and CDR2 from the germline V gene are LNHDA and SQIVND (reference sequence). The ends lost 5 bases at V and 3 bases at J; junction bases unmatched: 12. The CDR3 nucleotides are TGTGCCAGTAGTCGAAAACCGACAGGGGGCCTGGACACCGGGGAGCTGTTTTTT. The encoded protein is CASSRKPTGGLDTGELFF.

Here the CDR3 reads CASSQRTGTEYRELFF. The CDR3 coding sequence is TGTGCCAGCAGCCAACGTACCGGGACTGAGTACCGGGAGCTGTTTTTT. The chain links TRBV3-1 to TRBJ2-2; weak D call: TRBD2 (6 bases). V was trimmed by 2 bases and J by 9 bases, leaving 19 bases between them. The CDR3 covers 16 residues. The V gene's germline CDR1 is LGHDT and CDR2 YNNKEL (reference sequence).

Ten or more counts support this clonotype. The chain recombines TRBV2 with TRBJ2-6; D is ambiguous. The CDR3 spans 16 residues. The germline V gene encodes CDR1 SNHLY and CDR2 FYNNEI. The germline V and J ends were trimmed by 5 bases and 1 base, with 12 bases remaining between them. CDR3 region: CASSSVFASGANVLTF. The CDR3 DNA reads TGTGCCAGCAGTTCAGTATTCGCGTCTGGGGCCAACGTCCTGACTTTC.